These 32 T cell receptor beta chains were sequenced from one sample in a study of blood T cells in healthy people across ages. Together with a sample-barcoded 5' primer, a J-beta primer mix was included in a second PCR lasting about 6 to 11 cycles. TCRdb analysed the 5' RACE reads with MiXCR anew, one entry per CDR3 protein. The table shows about 800,000 distinct CDR3 sequences, with more than 20% occurring only once. This same sample was also part of a study on T cells of mothers and their children.

The sequencing sample was made of blood. The receptors originated from a boy aged 5-17 years in good health.

The rearrangement joins TRBV6-4 to TRBJ2-6; 7 bases map to TRBD1. The V gene's germline CDR1 is MRHNA and CDR2 SNTAGT. The CDR3 has 14 amino acids. The junction had 9 bases not matched to a gene; V was cut back by 0 bases and J by 16 bases. CDR3 sequence reads: CASSDSPGQPLLTF. In DNA, the CDR3 is TGTGCCAGCAGTGACTCGCCGGGACAGCCCCTTCTGACTTTC.

This clonotype was found a few times. V is TRBV6-6 and J is TRBJ2-5; 9 positions match TRBD2. The germline CDR1 and CDR2 sequences are MNHNY and SVGAGI (reference sequence). The CDR3 covers 16 residues. V dropped 8 bases and J dropped 1; count of bases not matched to a gene: 11. In DNA, the CDR3 is TGTGCCAGCGTTGGCCTAGCGGGGAAGTTCCAAGAGACCCAGTACTTC. It codes for CASVGLAGKFQETQYF.

This sequence joins TRBV20-1 and TRBJ2-3; 13 nucleotides align to TRBD2. CDR3 length: 17 residues. J was trimmed by 4 bases and V by 4 bases; bases with no gene match: 11. CDR1 is DFQATT and CDR2 is SNEGSKA in the germline V gene (reference sequence). The DNA of the CDR3 is TGCAGTGCTATCACTAGCGGGGGGGCCCAAGGCGCAGATACGCAGTATTTT. This gives the protein CSAITSGGAQGADTQYF.

The chain uses TRBV14 and TRBJ2-1, with 14 bases aligning to TRBD2. The germline CDR1 and CDR2 sequences are SGHDN and FVKESK. V lost 4 bases, J lost 10 bases, and 9 bases stayed unmatched. The CDR3 loop spans 16 amino acids. The CDR3 spells CASSPTSGLAGEEQFF. CDR3 bases: TGTGCCAGCAGCCCGACATCGGGACTAGCGGGAGAAGAGCAGTTCTTC. Complete variable domain (other parts from reference TRBV14 and TRBJ2-1): EAGVTQFPSHSVIEKGQTVTLRCDPISGHDNLYWYRRVMGKEIKFLLHFVKESKQDESGMPNNRFLAERTGGTYSTLKVQPAELEDSGVYFCASSPTSGLAGEEQFFGPGTRLTVL.

This chain uses TRBV5-1 with TRBJ2-3; D remains unclear. Germline values: CDR1 SGHRS, CDR2 YFSETQ. This CDR3 spans 15 amino acids. Trimming cost V 4 bases and J 0 bases, with 12 bases left between them. The CDR3 loop reads CASSATVLSTDTQYF. CDR3 coding DNA: TGCGCCAGCAGCGCGACGGTCCTTAGCACAGATACGCAGTATTTT. Complete variable domain (other parts from reference TRBV5-1 and TRBJ2-3): KAGVTQTPRYLIKTRGQQVTLSCSPISGHRSVSWYQQTPGQGLQFLFEYFSETQRNKGNFPGRFSGRQFSNSRSEMNVSTLELGDSALYLCASSATVLSTDTQYFGPGTRLTVL.

This clonotype showed up just a few times. The chain recombines TRBV7-8 with TRBJ2-2; TRBD1 matches at 7 bases. With V trimmed by 5 bases and J by 4 bases, 13 bases remained unmatched. This CDR3 is built from 17 residues. Germline values: CDR1 SGHVS, CDR2 FQNEAQ. CDR3 residues: CASSARQGARLTGELFF. The CDR3 DNA reads as TGTGCCAGCAGCGCTCGACAGGGCGCGCGCCTCACCGGGGAGCTGTTTTTT.

This clonotype was seen only a few times. The chain carries TRBV28 and TRBJ2-7; the match to TRBD2 covers 12 bases. Germline V gene lookup returns CDR1 MDHEN and CDR2 SYDVKM. This CDR3 has 15 amino acids. Trimming took 6 bases from V and 3 from J; bases not matched to a gene: 6. CDR3: CASRARLAGVYEQYF. The CDR3 DNA is TGTGCCAGCAGGGCGCGACTAGCGGGAGTCTACGAGCAGTACTTC.

This clonotype was seen only a few times. The gene calls are TRBV4-3 and TRBJ1-6; maybe TRBD1 (6 bases). From germline, CDR1 is LGHNA and CDR2 YSLEER. Trimming shortened V by 3 bases and J by 7 bases, and 10 bases separated the two germline ends. CDR3 length equals 14 residues. CDR3 amino acids: CASSHTGSNSPLHF. CDR3 coding DNA: TGCGCCAGCAGCCATACAGGGTCGAATTCACCCCTCCACTTT.

V gene TRBV2 combines with J gene TRBJ1-2; D is possibly TRBD1 (5 bases). There are 14 residues in the CDR3. Per the germline V gene, CDR1 is SNHLY and CDR2 is FYNNEI. V dropped 11 bases and J dropped 3 bases, with 19 bases sitting between them. DNA of the CDR3: TGTGCCGGCCGGGGTGGCAGGGTGGACTATGGCTACACCTTC. Encoded protein: CAGRGGRVDYGYTF.

This clonotype was counted ten times or more. The J gene is TRBJ2-2, the V gene TRBV12-3 or TRBV12-4; no clear D. The V end was cut by 1 base, the J end by 3 bases, with 0 bases between. The CDR3 extends over 12 amino acids. This chain's CDR3 is CASSLDTGELFF. The CDR3 DNA reads as TGTGCCAGCAGTTTAGACACCGGGGAGCTGTTTTTT.

The gene calls are TRBV6-5 and TRBJ2-1; D is ambiguous. This CDR3 is built from 12 residues. Trimming took off 8 bases at V and 13 bases at J, with 18 bases between the two ends. Germline-derived CDR1 and CDR2 are MNHEY and SVGAGI. The CDR3 spells CASGVDPGVQFF. The CDR3 nucleotides read TGTGCCAGCGGCGTAGACCCAGGAGTTCAGTTCTTC.

The V gene is TRBV25-1, the J gene TRBJ1-2; D remains ambiguous. CDR3 length: 13 amino acids. Trimming shortened V by 4 bases and J by 4 bases, and 10 bases separated the two germline ends. CDR1 and CDR2 (germline): MGHDK, SYGVNS. This CDR3 reads CASSVGDTYGYTF. In DNA form, the CDR3 reads TGTGCCAGCAGTGTCGGGGATACCTATGGCTACACCTTC.

In this sample, this clonotype turned up once. Because the CDR3 is missing its conserved closing phenylalanine or tryptophan, this is likely a read error. The V call is TRBV10-3, the J call TRBJ2-2; D gene ambiguous. Deletions cut 4 bases from V and 6 bases from J, with 6 bases between. The CDR3 is 12 amino acids. Per germline, CDR1 ENHRY and CDR2 SYGVKD. The chain's CDR3 is CAISGGSGELFC. CDR3 in DNA: TGTGCCATCAGTGGAGGCTCCGGGGAGCTGTTTTGT.

There are a few counts of this clonotype. The chain links TRBV7-2 to TRBJ2-1; 8 bases are shared with TRBD2. V lost 2 bases, J lost 3 bases, and 3 bases stayed unmatched. The germline gives CDR1 SGHTA, CDR2 FQGNSA. CDR3 length equals 15 residues. CDR3 in amino acids: CASSLFGRGYNEQFF. The CDR3 bases are TGTGCCAGCAGCTTATTCGGGAGGGGCTACAATGAGCAGTTCTTC.

This clonotype has only a few counts. The chain uses TRBV6-5 and TRBJ2-1; D is unresolved. Trimming took 5 bases from V and 10 from J, leaving 12 bases between them. This CDR3 contains 12 residues. Germline loops: CDR1 MNHEY, CDR2 SVGAGI. For the CDR3, the DNA is TGTGCCAGCAGTCCATCCGAAAGCGAGCAGTTCTTC. The encoded protein is CASSPSESEQFF.

This chain connects TRBV10-3 to TRBJ2-5; D possibly corresponds to TRBD2 (6 bases). Judging by the DNA end, TRBJ2-7 fits better; the J call may be wrong. The CDR3 loop spans 14 amino acids. Per germline, CDR1 ENHRY and CDR2 SYGVKD. CDR3 in amino acids: CAISVGTGVYEQYF. The CDR3 DNA is TGTGCCATCAGTGTCGGGACTGGGGTCTACGAGCAGTACTTC.

This clonotype was seen only a few times. The chain employs TRBV7-2 and TRBJ1-4, with D possibly being TRBD1 (5 bases). Germline CDR1 is SGHTA and CDR2 is FQGNSA. The V end lost 7 bases, the J end lost 5 bases, and 14 bases lay between the germline ends. The CDR3 runs 14 residues. The CDR3 reads CASTPGRANEKLFF. CDR3 nucleotide sequence: TGTGCCAGCACCCCAGGCAGGGCCAATGAAAAACTGTTTTTT.

This rearrangement joins TRBV28 to TRBJ1-2; D may be TRBD1 (5 bases). Germline loops: CDR1 MDHEN, CDR2 SYDVKM. This CDR3 comprises 13 residues. V lost 10 bases to trimming and J lost 8 bases, with 20 bases between them. CDR3 DNA sequence: TGTGCCACGTACAGGCGGTCGGCCGGCGGCTACACCTTC. Amino acids: CATYRRSAGGYTF.

This clonotype was counted between two and nine times. CDR3 region: CSVDTGMEHNEQFF. CDR3 nucleotide sequence: TGCAGCGTTGATACAGGAATGGAACACAATGAGCAGTTCTTC. V gene TRBV29-1 combines with J gene TRBJ2-1; TRBD1 is a possible D gene (5 bases). The CDR3 runs 14 residues. Trimming shortened V by 3 bases and J by 5 bases, and 14 bases separated the two germline ends. Germline CDR1 is SQVTM and CDR2 is ANQGSEA.

V usage is TRBV28 and J usage is TRBJ1-2; possibly TRBD1 for D (5 bases). V was clipped by 3 bases and J by 3 bases, with 11 bases between them. The CDR3 is 14 amino acids. Germline V gene lookup returns CDR1 MDHEN and CDR2 SYDVKM. The CDR3 here is CASSFQGPDYGYTF. CDR3 bases: TGTGCCAGCAGTTTTCAGGGCCCTGACTATGGCTACACCTTC.

CDR3 DNA sequence: TGTGCCAGCAGCTTAGGGAGGACTCCTCAAGAGACCCAGTACTTC. It encodes CASSLGRTPQETQYF. V gene TRBV11-2 combines with J gene TRBJ2-5, with D tentatively TRBD2 (5 bases). Looked up from germline, CDR1 is SGHAT and CDR2 is FQNNGV. V was pared by 1 base and J by 2 bases, with 11 bases between. The CDR3 runs to 15 residues. Full variable domain (missing parts from reference TRBV11-2 and TRBJ2-5): EAGVAQSPRYKIIEKRQSVAFWCNPISGHATLYWYQQILGQGPKLLIQFQNNGVVDDSQLPKDRFSAERLKGVDSTLKIQPAKLEDSAVYLCASSLGRTPQETQYFGPGTRLLVL.

In its sample, this clonotype was seen a few times. V gene TRBV12-3 or TRBV12-4 combines with J gene TRBJ1-1; D call uncertain. The V gene lost 6 bases and the J gene lost 3 bases, with 2 bases spanning the gap. The CDR3 is 10 residues long. As DNA, the CDR3 is TGTGCCAGCAGGGACACTGAAGCTTTCTTT. Its translation: CASRDTEAFF.

This sequence joins TRBV25-1 and TRBJ2-1, with D tentatively TRBD2 (5 bases). The J call is doubtful: the DNA matches TRBJ2-5 better. Per germline, CDR1 MGHDK and CDR2 SYGVNS. The CDR3 is 15 residues long. CDR3 in DNA: TGTGCCAGCACCAACGTGAGGGCGAGTGAAGAGACCCAGTACTTC. Protein sequence: CASTNVRASEETQYF.

The chain carries TRBV5-1 and TRBJ1-2; D is unclear. Germline-derived CDR1 and CDR2 are SGHRS and YFSETQ. V lost 0 bases and J lost 0, with 9 bases in between. The CDR3 is 15 residues long. DNA for the CDR3: TGCGCCAGCAGCTTGGAACCCCGGTCTAACTATGGCTACACCTTC. Encoded protein: CASSLEPRSNYGYTF.

In this sample, this clonotype turned up a few times. This chain joins TRBV5-1 and TRBJ2-1; 9 nucleotides match TRBD2. The V segment lost 5 bases and the J segment 0 bases; nucleotides outside the gene matches: 9. This CDR3 comprises 17 residues. The germline V gene has CDR1 SGHRS and CDR2 YFSETQ. The CDR3 reads CASRNSGGESSYNEQFF. CDR3 sequence (DNA): TGCGCCAGCAGGAATAGCGGGGGTGAGAGCTCCTACAATGAGCAGTTCTTC.

A word on this clonotype: A much larger clonotype is one base distant, so this may be a read error. The rearrangement uses TRBV4-3 and TRBJ2-5; the D is unclear. The J call is doubtful: the DNA matches TRBJ2-1 better. There are 15 residues in the CDR3. Per the germline V gene, CDR1 is LGHNA and CDR2 is YSLEER. This CDR3 is CASSQEFPPYNGQFF. The CDR3 nucleotides are TGCGCCAGCAGCCAAGAGTTCCCTCCCTACAATGGGCAGTTCTTC.

The CDR3 DNA is TGCAGCGTTGTTCTAGCGGATTACACAGATACGCAGTATTTT. This gives the protein CSVVLADYTDTQYF. V gene TRBV29-1 combines with J gene TRBJ2-3; 7 bases match TRBD2. The CDR3 spans 14 residues. Losses at the gene ends were 4 bases for V and 2 bases for J; bases not matched to a gene: 6. Germline CDR1 is SQVTM and CDR2 is ANQGSEA.

A few counts support this clonotype. The CDR3 spells CASRVESTEQFF. The CDR3 DNA sequence: TGTGCCAGCAGGGTGGAGTCCACTGAGCAGTTCTTC. The chain carries TRBV28 and TRBJ2-5, with D unresolved. The DNA end favors TRBJ2-1, so the J call may be wrong. Germline CDR1 reads MDHEN; CDR2 reads SYDVKM. The CDR3 extends over 12 amino acids.

The genes are TRBV3-1 and TRBJ2-2; D is unclear. Between the trimmed V and J ends, which lost 2 bases and 7 bases, there was a span of 11 bases. The CDR3 is 14 amino acids. From germline, CDR1 is LGHDT and CDR2 YNNKEL (reference sequence). CDR3 sequence (DNA): TGTGCCAGCAGCCAACGCGTGGTCGGCGGGGAGCTGTTTTTT. This gives the protein CASSQRVVGGELFF.

The chain joins TRBV11-2 to TRBJ2-1, with D uncertain. The J call may be faulty, since TRBJ2-7 better matches the DNA end. Germline V gene lookup returns CDR1 SGHAT and CDR2 FQNNGV. The CDR3 is 16 residues long. The CDR3 region is CASSIGYRLSSYEQYF. CDR3 sequence (DNA): TGTGCCAGCAGCATAGGGTATCGCCTTAGCTCCTACGAGCAGTACTTC.

The chain employs TRBV7-2 and TRBJ1-2; possibly TRBD1 for D (5 bases). V lost 1 base to trimming and J lost 5 bases, with 20 bases between them. This CDR3 region has 17 residues. The germline CDR1 and CDR2 sequences are SGHTA and FQGNSA. The CDR3 reads CASSLGGAGGLGYGYTF. CDR3 DNA: TGTGCCAGCAGCTTAGGGGGAGCTGGGGGTTTAGGGTATGGCTACACCTTC. Variable domain in full (rest from reference TRBV7-2 and TRBJ1-2): GAGVSQSPSNKVTEKGKDVELRCDPISGHTALYWYRQSLGQGLEFLIYFQGNSAPDKSGLPSDRFSAERTGGSVSTLTIQRTQQEDSAVYLCASSLGGAGGLGYGYTFGSGTRLTVV.

V gene TRBV7-2 combines with J gene TRBJ1-4; possible D gene TRBD1, 6 bases. V was cut by 1 base and J by 8 bases, with 14 bases left in between. Germline V gene sequence: CDR1 SGHTA, CDR2 FQGNSA. The CDR3 has 15 amino acids. The CDR3: CASSLGWTVWEKLFF. The CDR3 coding sequence is TGTGCCAGCAGCTTAGGGTGGACAGTGTGGGAAAAACTGTTTTTT.